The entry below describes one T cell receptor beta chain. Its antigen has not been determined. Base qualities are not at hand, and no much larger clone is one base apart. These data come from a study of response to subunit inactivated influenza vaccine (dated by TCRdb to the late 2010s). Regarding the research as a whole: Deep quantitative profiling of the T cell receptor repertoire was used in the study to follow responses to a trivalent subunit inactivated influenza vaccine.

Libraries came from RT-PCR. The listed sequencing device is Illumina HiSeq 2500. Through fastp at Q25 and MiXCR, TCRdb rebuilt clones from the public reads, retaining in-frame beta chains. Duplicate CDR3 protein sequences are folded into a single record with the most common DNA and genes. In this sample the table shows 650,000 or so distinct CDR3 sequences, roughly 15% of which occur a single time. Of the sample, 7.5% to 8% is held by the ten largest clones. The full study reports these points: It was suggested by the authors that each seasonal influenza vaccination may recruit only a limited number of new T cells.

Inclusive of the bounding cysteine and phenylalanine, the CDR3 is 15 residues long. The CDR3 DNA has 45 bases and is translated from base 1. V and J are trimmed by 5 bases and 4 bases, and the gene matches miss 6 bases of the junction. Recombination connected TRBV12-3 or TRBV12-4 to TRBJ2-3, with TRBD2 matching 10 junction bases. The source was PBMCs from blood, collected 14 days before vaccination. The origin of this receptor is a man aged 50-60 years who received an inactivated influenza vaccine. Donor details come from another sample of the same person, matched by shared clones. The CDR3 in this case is CASSRLAGVADTQYF. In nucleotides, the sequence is TGTGCCAGCAGTAGGCTAGCGGGAGTAGCAGATACGCAGTATTTT.